This T cell receptor beta chain was sequenced during a study of cytomegalovirus exposure and HLA in healthy donors. General study findings and limits: According to reports, the classifier identified cytomegalovirus status with high specificity and sensitivity.

Sequenced by immunoSEQ multiplex PCR; TCRdb stores in-frame clones only, minus some. The table has some 170,000 clones, around nine tenths seen once. With regard to this clone: Its matching antigen is unknown.

CDR3 length equals 14 residues. The V gene lost 6 bases and the J gene lost 1 base, with 10 bases spanning the gap. CDR1 and CDR2 (germline): MNHEY, SVGAGI. The rearrangement uses TRBV6-5 and TRBJ1-5, with TRBD1 as a possible D gene (6 bases). The TCR comes from a woman aged 18-29 years in good health and CMV-seropositive. Material: PBMCs. The DNA of the CDR3 is TGTGCCAGCAGCAGGACAGCAAGCAATCAGCCCCAGCATTTT. It yields the protein CASSRTASNQPQHF.